These T cell receptor beta chains were read from a single sample in a study of blood T cell repertoires in COVID-19. Repertoires were generated with immunoSEQ multiplex PCR, while TCRdb's copy carries only in-frame clones and drops some. This repertoire shows approximately 75,000 clones, approximately 74% found once; its top ten account for 2.6%. The sample comprised peripheral blood. The receptors stem from a human donor with acute or convalescent COVID-19. The donor label of this sample is uncertain. CDR3s leave out the opening cysteine and the closing phenylalanine or tryptophan. The D gene is left open where the match is weak.

D	V	J	CDR3
TRBD2	TRBV3-1/TRBV3-2	TRBJ2-1	ASSQVAGGPYNEQF
.	TRBV15	TRBJ2-1	ATSREQYNEQF
TRBD2	TRBV11-1	TRBJ2-1	ASSLTSGRAPYEQF
.	TRBV15	TRBJ2-3	ATSTGSGTDTQY
TRBD1	TRBV11-1	TRBJ1-1	ASSFQGALTEAF
.	TRBV5-6	TRBJ1-1	ASRAQTRTQAF
.	TRBV5-4	TRBJ2-7	ASSRIGLAPEQY
TRBD1	TRBV3-1/TRBV3-2	TRBJ2-3	ASSQDGTGAMDTQY
TRBD1	TRBV7-2	TRBJ1-2	ASSQDRGIYGYT
.	TRBV10-3	TRBJ1-1	AISEVKSVRAF